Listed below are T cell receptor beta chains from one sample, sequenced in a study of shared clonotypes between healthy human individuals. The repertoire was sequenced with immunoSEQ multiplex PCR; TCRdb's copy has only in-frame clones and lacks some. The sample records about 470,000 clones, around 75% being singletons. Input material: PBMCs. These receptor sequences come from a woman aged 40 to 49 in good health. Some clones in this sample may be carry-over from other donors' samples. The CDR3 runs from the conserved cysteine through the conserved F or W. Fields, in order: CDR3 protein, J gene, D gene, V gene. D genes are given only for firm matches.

CASSQDMTSGRRDEQFF TRBJ2-1 TRBD2 TRBV4-1
CASSPQGISNEKLFF TRBJ1-4 NA TRBV5-1
CSVGPGETQYF TRBJ2-5 NA TRBV29-1
CASSLVVGRGIVETQYF TRBJ2-5 TRBD1 TRBV28
CASSPGGRRAHREQYF TRBJ2-7 NA TRBV28
CASSSYRGGNTGELFF TRBJ2-2 NA TRBV5-1
CASSFRRLYGYTF TRBJ1-2 NA TRBV11-2
CASSPPGVLDSGANVLTF TRBJ2-6 NA TRBV7-9
CASNGLAGVYEQYF TRBJ2-7 TRBD2 TRBV6-1
CASSPQTGIGYGYTF TRBJ1-2 NA TRBV19
CSVGDDDYGYTF TRBJ1-2 NA TRBV29-1
CASSTEGQGRRNEQFF TRBJ2-1 TRBD1 TRBV7-3
CAWRRGMADTQYF TRBJ2-3 NA TRBV30
CASRGRDRVLETQYF TRBJ2-5 TRBD1 TRBV4-1
CASSPYAAGGRGDTQYF TRBJ2-3 TRBD2 TRBV18